This record looks at one TCR beta chain sequence and its context. The CDR3 consists of 15 residues. V was pared by 3 bases and J by 4 bases, with 16 bases between. CDR1 is SGHDN, CDR2 FVKESK, per germline. These data come from a study of CD8 T cells in Susac syndrome. After extraction with the RNeasy kit, about 0.45 to 1 ug of the RNA was reverse transcribed using random hexamers. By means of immunoSEQ multiplex PCR, TCR beta CDR3 spanning 54 Vbeta and 13 Jbeta underwent amplification. TCRdb ran MiXCR on the immunoSEQ multiplex PCR reads and lists one entry per CDR3 protein. This sample has roughly 400,000 distinct CDR3 sequences; approximately 85% occur once, and the top ten carry about 0.12%.

This TCR was sampled from a human donor with multiple sclerosis. The sequenced sample consisted of CD8+ T cells from PBMCs. The J gene is TRBJ2-7, the V gene TRBV14; D is perhaps TRBD1 or TRBD2 (5 bases each). The CDR3 reads CASSHISRGNYEQYF. CDR3 DNA sequence: TGTGCCAGCAGCCACATTAGTCGGGGCAATTACGAGCAGTACTTC.